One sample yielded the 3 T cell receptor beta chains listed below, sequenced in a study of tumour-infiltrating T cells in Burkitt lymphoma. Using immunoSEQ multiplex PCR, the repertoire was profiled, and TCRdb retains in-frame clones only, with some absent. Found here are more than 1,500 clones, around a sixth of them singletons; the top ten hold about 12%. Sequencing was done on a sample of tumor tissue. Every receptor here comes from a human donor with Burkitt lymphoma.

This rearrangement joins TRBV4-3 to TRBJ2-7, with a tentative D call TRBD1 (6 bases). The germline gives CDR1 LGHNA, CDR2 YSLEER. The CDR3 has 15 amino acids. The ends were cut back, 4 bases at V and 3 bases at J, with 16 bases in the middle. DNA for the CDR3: TGCGCCAGCAGCCTGGCCCGGGACAAGGACTACGAGCAGTACTTC. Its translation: CASSLARDKDYEQYF.

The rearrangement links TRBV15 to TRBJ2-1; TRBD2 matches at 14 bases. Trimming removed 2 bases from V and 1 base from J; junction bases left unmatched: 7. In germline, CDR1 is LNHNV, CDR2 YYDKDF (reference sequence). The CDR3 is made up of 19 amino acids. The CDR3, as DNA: TGTGCCACCAGCAGACCCCCGGGACTAGCGGGAGCATCCTACAATGAGCAGTTCTTC. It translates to CATSRPPGLAGASYNEQFF.

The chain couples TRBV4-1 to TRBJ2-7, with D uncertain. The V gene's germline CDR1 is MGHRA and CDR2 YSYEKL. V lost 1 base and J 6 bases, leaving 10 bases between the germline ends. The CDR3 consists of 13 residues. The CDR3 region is CASSQGGYPEQYF. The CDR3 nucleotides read TGCGCCAGCAGCCAAGGGGGATACCCCGAGCAGTACTTC.